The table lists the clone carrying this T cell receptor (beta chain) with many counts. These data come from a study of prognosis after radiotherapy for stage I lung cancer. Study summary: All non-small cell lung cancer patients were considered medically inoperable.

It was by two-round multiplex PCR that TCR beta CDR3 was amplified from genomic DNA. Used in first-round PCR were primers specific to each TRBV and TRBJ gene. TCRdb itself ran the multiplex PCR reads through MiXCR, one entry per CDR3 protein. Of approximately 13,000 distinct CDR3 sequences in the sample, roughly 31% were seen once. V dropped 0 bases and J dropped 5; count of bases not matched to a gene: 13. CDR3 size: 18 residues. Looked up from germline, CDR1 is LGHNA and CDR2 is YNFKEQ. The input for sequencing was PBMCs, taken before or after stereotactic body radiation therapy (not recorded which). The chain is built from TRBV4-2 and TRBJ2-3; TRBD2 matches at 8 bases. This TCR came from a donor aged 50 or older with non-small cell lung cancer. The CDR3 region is CASSQEPRVAGGGDTQYF. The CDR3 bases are TGTGCCAGCAGCCAAGAACCCAGGGTGGCGGGAGGAGGAGATACGCAGTATTTT.